This entry describes one T cell receptor (beta chain). The antigen remains undetermined. Repertoires were generated with immunoSEQ multiplex PCR, while TCRdb's copy carries only in-frame clones and drops some. The data show around 18,000 clones, under 90% seen once. CDR3 length: 13 residues. Germline CDR1 and CDR2: SGHTS and YDEGEE. With V trimmed by 5 bases and J by 6 bases, 6 bases remained unmatched. Three pembrolizumab responders had their TCRs sequenced. The sample originates from a study of PD-1 blockade in mismatch repair-deficient tumors. Study-level background: Enrolled about 2012-2016, patients had progressing, pretreated mismatch repair-deficient cancers of about a dozen types.

Study findings and constraints: Tumor-resident clones, often undetectable pretreatment in blood, expanded then contracted after pembrolizumab.

This clonotype originated in an adult with mismatch repair-deficient cancer. The sample consisted of PBMCs, taken less than 25 weeks after starting pembrolizumab. The gene calls are TRBV5-8 and TRBJ2-7; the match to TRBD2 covers 9 bases. The CDR3 bases are TGTGCCAGCAGTTTATATAGCGGGAGCGAGCAGTACTTC. It encodes CASSLYSGSEQYF.